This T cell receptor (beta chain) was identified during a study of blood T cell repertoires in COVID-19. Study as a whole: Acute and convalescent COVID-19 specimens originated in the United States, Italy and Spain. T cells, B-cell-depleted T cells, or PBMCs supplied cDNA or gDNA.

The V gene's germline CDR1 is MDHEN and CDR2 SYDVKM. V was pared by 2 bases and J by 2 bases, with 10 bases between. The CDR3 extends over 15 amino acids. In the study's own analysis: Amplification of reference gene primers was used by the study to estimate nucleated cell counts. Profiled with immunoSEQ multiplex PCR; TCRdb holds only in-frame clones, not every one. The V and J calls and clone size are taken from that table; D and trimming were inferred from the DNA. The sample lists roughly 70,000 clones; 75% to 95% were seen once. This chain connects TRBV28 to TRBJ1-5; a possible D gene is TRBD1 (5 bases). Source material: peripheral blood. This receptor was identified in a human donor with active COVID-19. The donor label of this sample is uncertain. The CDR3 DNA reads TGTGCCAGCAGTTTAGGGGGGGGTGGCAATCAGCCCCAGCATTTT. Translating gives CASSLGGGGNQPQHF. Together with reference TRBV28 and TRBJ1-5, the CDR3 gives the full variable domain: DVKVTQSSRYLVKRTGEKVFLECVQDMDHENMFWYRQDPGLGLRLIYFSYDVKMKEKGDIPEGYSVSREKKERFSLILESASTNQTSMYLCASSLGGGGNQPQHFGDGTRLSIL.